This TCR beta chain was retrieved from a study of blood T cells in healthy people across ages. Study conclusions and caveats: Researchers report that TCR beta diversity correlated strongly with naive T cell percentage. Naive CD4+ cells and diversity were both higher in long-lived donors than in aged donors.

Next came a second PCR, run for about 7 to 12 cycles, which used a sample-barcoded 5' primer along with a J-beta primer mix. MiXCR, applied by TCRdb to the 5' RACE reads, yields one record per CDR3 protein. This sample has about 700,000 distinct CDR3 sequences; about 30% occur once, and the top ten carry about 16%. This clonotype was found many times. Its antigen is unknown. Germline lookup yields CDR1 SGHVS and CDR2 FNYEAQ. The V end was cut by 4 bases, the J end by 5 bases, with 14 bases between. The CDR3 has 14 residues. The chain is built from TRBV7-6 and TRBJ2-5; D is unclear. This clonotype was sampled from a woman older than 75 in good health. Sequenced input: blood. The CDR3 DNA reads TGTGCCAGCAGCTCTTCGTGGGCCTCGGAGACCCAGTACTTC. Translation gives CASSSSWASETQYF. The whole variable domain, filled in from reference TRBV7-6 and TRBJ2-5, reads GAGVSQSPRYKVTKRGQDVALRCDPISGHVSLYWYRQALGQGPEFLTYFNYEAQQDKSGLPNDRFSAERPEGSISTLTIQRTEQRDSAMYRCASSSSWASETQYFGPGTRLLVL.